This T cell receptor beta chain was sequenced in a study of preoperative IRX-2 immunotherapy in early breast cancer (dated by TCRdb to the late 2010s). A remark on this clone: It has no known antigen specificity. Per-nucleotide qualities are absent, and no much larger clonotype sits a single base away.

The library was generated by the immunoSEQ multiplex PCR assay. What TCRdb holds here is the immuneACCESS table cut down to in-frame rearrangements. Part of the clones is not present; checked against another copy, under half of the missing clones reflect an unresolved V gene, and the others are unexplained. This sample comprises 30,000 to 45,000 clones, roughly four fifths of them detected only once. The ten top clones hold over 1.3% of the sample. What this sample's treatment or condition label stands for: preoperative locoregional IRX-2 cytokine immunotherapy. The samples were obtained from a phase Ib study in which preoperative, locoregional IRX-2 cytokine immunotherapy intended to prime immune responses was tested. Before surgery, IRX-2 was given to the donors, who were patients with early-stage breast cancer. Trimming leaves V shorter by 3 bases and J shorter by 13 bases, with the junction holding 7 bases beyond the gene matches. Reading from cysteine to phenylalanine, the CDR3 counts 12 amino acids. The read is trimmed to its CDR3 DNA, 36 bases read in frame from base 1. CDR1 and CDR2 are read off the germline V gene as KGHSH and LQKENI.

The sample here was lymph node tissue, taken after IRX-2 immunotherapy. The V and J genes are TRBV18 and TRBJ1-2; 8 nucleotides in the junction match TRBD1. This TCR came from a human donor with breast cancer. CDR3 protein: CASSPDREEVTF. The DNA reads as follows: TGTGCCAGCTCACCGGACAGGGAAGAAGTCACCTTC.